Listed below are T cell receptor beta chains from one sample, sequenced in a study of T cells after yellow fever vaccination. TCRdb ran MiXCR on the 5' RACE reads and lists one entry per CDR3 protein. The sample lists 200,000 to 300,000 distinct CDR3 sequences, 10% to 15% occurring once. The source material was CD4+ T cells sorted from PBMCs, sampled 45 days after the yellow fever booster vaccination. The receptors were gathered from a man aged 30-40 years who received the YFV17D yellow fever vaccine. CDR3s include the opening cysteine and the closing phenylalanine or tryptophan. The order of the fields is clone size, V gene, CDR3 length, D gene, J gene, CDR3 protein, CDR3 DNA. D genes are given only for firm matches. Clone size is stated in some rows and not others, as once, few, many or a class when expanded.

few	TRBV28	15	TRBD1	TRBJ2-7	CASSLPRTGGNEQYF	TGTGCCAGCAGTTTACCTCGGACAGGGGGCAATGAGCAGTACTTC
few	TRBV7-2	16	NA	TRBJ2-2	CASSLALRQITGELFF	TGTGCCAGCAGCTTAGCGCTAAGGCAGATCACCGGGGAGCTGTTTTTT
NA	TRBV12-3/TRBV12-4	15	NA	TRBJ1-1	CTSSFRGGMNTEAFF	TGTACCAGCAGTTTTAGGGGGGGCATGAACACTGAAGCTTTCTTT
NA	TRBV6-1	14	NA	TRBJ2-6	CASSISSGANVLTF	TGTGCCAGCAGCATCTCATCTGGGGCCAACGTCCTGACTTTC
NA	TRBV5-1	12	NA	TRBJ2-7	CASRNEVYEQYF	TGCGCCAGCAGAAACGAAGTCTACGAGCAGTACTTC
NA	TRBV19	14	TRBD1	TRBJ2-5	CASSPQTGKETQYF	TGTGCCAGTAGCCCTCAGACAGGGAAGGAGACCCAGTACTTC
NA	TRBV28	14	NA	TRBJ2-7	CASSPAGDHYEQYF	TGTGCCAGCAGCCCGGCAGGGGATCACTACGAGCAGTACTTC
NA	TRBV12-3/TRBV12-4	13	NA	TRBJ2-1	CATTGGTYNEQFF	TGTGCCACCACGGGGGGCACTTACAATGAGCAGTTCTTC
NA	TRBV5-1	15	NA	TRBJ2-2	CASSLTQGNTGELFF	TGCGCCAGCAGCTTAACGCAGGGAAACACCGGGGAGCTGTTTTTT
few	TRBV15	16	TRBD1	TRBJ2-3	CATSRAGTGGADTQYF	TGTGCCACCAGCAGAGCCGGGACAGGGGGCGCGGATACGCAGTATTTT
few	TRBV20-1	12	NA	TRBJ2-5	CSAQGQGETQYF	TGCAGTGCCCAGGGGCAGGGGGAGACCCAGTACTTC
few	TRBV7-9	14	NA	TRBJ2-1	CASSLDSGNNEQFF	TGTGCCAGCAGCTTAGACTCGGGAAACAATGAGCAGTTCTTC
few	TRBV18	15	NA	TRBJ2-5	CASSPPVTTQETQYF	TGTGCCAGCTCACCACCGGTAACAACCCAAGAGACCCAGTACTTC
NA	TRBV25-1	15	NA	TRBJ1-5	CASSQSRGGNQPQHF	TGTGCCAGCAGTCAGTCCAGGGGAGGCAATCAGCCCCAGCATTTT
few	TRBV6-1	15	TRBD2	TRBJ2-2	CATQRLAGADGELFF	TGTGCCACCCAACGACTAGCGGGAGCGGACGGGGAGCTGTTTTTT
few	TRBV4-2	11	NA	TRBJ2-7	CASSQVSWGNF	TGTGCCAGCAGCCAAGTGTCCTGGGGGAACTTC
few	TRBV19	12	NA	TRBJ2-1	CASRTAYNEQFF	TGTGCCAGTCGGACAGCTTACAATGAGCAGTTCTTC
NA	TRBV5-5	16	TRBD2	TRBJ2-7	CASSRSMGGSSYEQYF	TGTGCCAGCAGCCGTTCGATGGGCGGGAGCTCCTACGAGCAGTACTTC
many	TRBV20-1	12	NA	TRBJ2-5	CSASLSGETQYF	TGCAGTGCTAGTTTGTCCGGAGAGACCCAGTACTTC
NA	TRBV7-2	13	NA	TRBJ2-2	CASTRGSTGELFF	TGTGCCAGCACCCGAGGTAGCACCGGGGAGCTGTTTTTT
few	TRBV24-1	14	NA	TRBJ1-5	CATSDRAGGQPQHF	TGTGCCACCAGTGATCGGGCCGGAGGGCAGCCCCAGCATTTT
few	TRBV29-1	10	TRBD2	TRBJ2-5	CSGLAGAQYF	TGCAGCGGTCTAGCGGGAGCCCAGTACTTC
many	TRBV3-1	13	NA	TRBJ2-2	CASSSRGAGELFF	TGTGCCAGCAGCTCCCGAGGTGCCGGGGAGCTGTTTTTT
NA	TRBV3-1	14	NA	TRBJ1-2	CASSQVGGADGYTF	TGTGCCAGCAGCCAAGTAGGTGGGGCCGATGGCTACACCTTC
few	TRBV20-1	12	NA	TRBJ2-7	CSAPGPAYEQYF	TGCAGTGCTCCAGGGCCGGCCTACGAGCAGTACTTC
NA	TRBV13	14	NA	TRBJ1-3	CASSFQPSGNTIYF	TGTGCCAGCAGCTTCCAGCCCTCTGGAAACACCATATATTTT